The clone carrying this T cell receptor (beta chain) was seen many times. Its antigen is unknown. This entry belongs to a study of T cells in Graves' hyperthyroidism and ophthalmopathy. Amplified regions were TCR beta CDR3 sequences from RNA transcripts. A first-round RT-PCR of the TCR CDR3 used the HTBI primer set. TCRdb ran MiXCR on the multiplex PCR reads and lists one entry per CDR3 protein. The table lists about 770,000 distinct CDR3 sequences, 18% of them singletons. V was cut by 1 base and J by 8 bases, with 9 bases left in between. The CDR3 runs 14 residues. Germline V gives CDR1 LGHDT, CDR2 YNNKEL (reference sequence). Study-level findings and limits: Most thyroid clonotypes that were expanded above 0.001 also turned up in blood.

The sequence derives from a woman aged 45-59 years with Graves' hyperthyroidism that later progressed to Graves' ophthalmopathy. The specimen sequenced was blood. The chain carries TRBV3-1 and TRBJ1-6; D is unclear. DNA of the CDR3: TGTGCCAGCAGCCAAGTCGGACCCGATTCACCCCTCCACTTT. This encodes CASSQVGPDSPLHF.